Described below is a single T cell receptor (beta chain) sequence and its context. The data belong to a study of blood T cell repertoires in COVID-19. Study-wide context: Italy, Spain and the United States were the sources of the convalescent and acute COVID-19 samples. From T cells, B-cell-depleted T cells, or PBMCs came the material, which was cDNA or gDNA.

Germline V gene sequence: CDR1 SGHTA, CDR2 FQGNSA. This CDR3 comprises 14 residues. V was clipped by 3 bases and J by 4 bases, with 12 bases between them. Study processing details: Amplification of reference gene primers was used by the study to estimate nucleated cell counts. The method was immunoSEQ multiplex PCR; TCRdb's version includes in-frame clones alone and lacks a portion of them. That table gives V, J and clone size, and the DNA gave D and trimming. The table shows hundreds of thousands of clones, with around 89% occurring only once. The chain joins TRBV7-2 to TRBJ2-5, with a tentative D call TRBD2 (6 bases). The source of this sequence is a woman in her forties who had recovered from COVID-19. Sequenced input: peripheral blood. The CDR3 sequence: CASSFQGGAETQYF. As DNA, the CDR3 is TGTGCCAGCAGCTTCCAGGGCGGGGCAGAGACCCAGTACTTC.